Below, 8 T cell receptor beta chains from the same sample are listed, as sequenced in a study of human thymus T cells. Sequencing was performed with immunoSEQ multiplex PCR; in TCRdb, only in-frame clones are kept and a portion is missing. The sample includes roughly 130,000 clones, around 94% seen only once; the top ten take 0.024%. Thymus tissue for the work was resected from patients undergoing corrective heart surgery. The sample consisted of thymus tissue. All receptors derive from a boy under three years old with a congenital heart defect but otherwise immunologically healthy.

This rearrangement joins TRBV30 to TRBJ1-6; no clear D. Germline V lookup: CDR1 GTSNPN, CDR2 SVGIG (reference sequence). V lost 7 bases and J 0 bases, leaving 7 bases between the germline ends. This CDR3 comprises 13 residues. CDR3 region: CAYEDSYNSPLHF. The CDR3 bases are TGTGCCTACGAGGACTCCTATAATTCACCCCTCCACTTT. Combining the CDR3 with reference TRBV30 and TRBJ1-6 gives the whole variable domain SQTIHQWPATLVQPVGSPLSLECTVEGTSNPNLYWYRQAAGRGLQLLFYSVGIGQISSEVPQNLSASRPQDRQFILSSKKLLLSDSGFYLCAYEDSYNSPLHFGNGTRLTVT.

This rearrangement joins TRBV4-1 to TRBJ2-3; D remains ambiguous. V lost 1 base, J lost 3 bases, and 11 bases lay in between. The germline V gene encodes CDR1 MGHRA and CDR2 YSYEKL. This CDR3 spans 15 amino acids. CDR3: CASSQGHKRTDTQYF. The CDR3 DNA is TGCGCCAGCAGCCAAGGCCATAAGAGGACAGATACGCAGTATTTT.

V and J are TRBV20-1 and TRBJ1-5; D perhaps matches TRBD1 (5 bases). This CDR3 has 11 residues. Germline loops: CDR1 DFQATT, CDR2 SNEGSKA (reference sequence). The CDR3 region is CSRWGEQPQHF. The CDR3 bases are TGCAGCCGTTGGGGGGAACAGCCCCAGCATTTT.

The chain recombines TRBV10-1 with TRBJ2-7; 10 positions agree with TRBD1. The CDR3 totals 15 residues. Per germline, CDR1 WNHNN and CDR2 SYGVQD (reference sequence). J was trimmed by 2 bases and V by 6 bases; bases with no gene match: 7. CDR3: CASSGGQGEPYEQYF. The CDR3 DNA reads as TGCGCCAGCAGCGGAGGACAGGGGGAACCCTACGAGCAGTACTTC.

The chain employs TRBV19 and TRBJ1-2; 8 nucleotides align to TRBD1. The CDR3 runs 16 residues. V shed 7 bases, J shed 0 bases, and the junction held 10 bases outside the gene matches. Germline V gene data show CDR1 as LNHDA and CDR2 as SQIVND (reference sequence). CDR3 nucleotide sequence: TGTGCCAGTAACCCCGGGACAGGCAGCGCTAACTATGGCTACACCTTC. As protein: CASNPGTGSANYGYTF.

This rearrangement joins TRBV28 to TRBJ1-5; D gene unclear. CDR3 length: 14 residues. With 3 bases removed from V and 6 bases from J, the gap between germline ends came to 12 bases. Germline CDR1 MDHEN, CDR2 SYDVKM. The CDR3 bases are TGTGCCAGCAGTTTCGGCGACGTCGGTCAGCCCCAGCATTTT. This gives the protein CASSFGDVGQPQHF.

The gene calls are TRBV23-1 and TRBJ2-7; no reliable D call. TRBV23-1 counts as an open reading frame of uncertain function. This CDR3 contains 14 residues. V shed 0 bases and J shed 2 bases, with 8 bases lying between them. The chain's CDR3 is CASSQSVTTYEQYF. DNA of the CDR3: TGCGCCAGCAGTCAATCAGTCACTACCTACGAGCAGTACTTC.

This chain links TRBV27 with TRBJ2-4; no firm D call. CDR1 is MNHEY, CDR2 SMNVEV, per germline (reference sequence). The CDR3 covers 13 residues. V lost 6 bases to trimming and J lost 0 bases, with 6 bases between them. CDR3 bases: TGTGCCAGCAGCGCTTTAGCCAAAAACATTCAGTACTTC. Protein product: CASSALAKNIQYF.